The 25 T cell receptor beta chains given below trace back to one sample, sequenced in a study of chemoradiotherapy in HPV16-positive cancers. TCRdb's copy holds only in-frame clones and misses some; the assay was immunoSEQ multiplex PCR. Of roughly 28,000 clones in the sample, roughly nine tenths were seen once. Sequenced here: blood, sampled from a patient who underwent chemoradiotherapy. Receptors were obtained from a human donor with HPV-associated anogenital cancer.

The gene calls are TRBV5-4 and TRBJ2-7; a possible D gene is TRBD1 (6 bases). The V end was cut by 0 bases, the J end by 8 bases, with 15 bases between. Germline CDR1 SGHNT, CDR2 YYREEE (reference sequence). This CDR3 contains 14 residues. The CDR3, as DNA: TGTGCCAGCAGCTTGGACTCAGGACAGTTGCAGCAGTACTTC. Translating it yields CASSLDSGQLQQYF.

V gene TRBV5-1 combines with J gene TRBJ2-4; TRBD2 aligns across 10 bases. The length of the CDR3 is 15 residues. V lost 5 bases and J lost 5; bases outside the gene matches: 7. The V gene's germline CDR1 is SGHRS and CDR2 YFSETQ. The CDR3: CASRSSGGAENIQYF. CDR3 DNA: TGCGCCAGCAGATCCAGCGGGGGGGCAGAAAACATTCAGTACTTC.

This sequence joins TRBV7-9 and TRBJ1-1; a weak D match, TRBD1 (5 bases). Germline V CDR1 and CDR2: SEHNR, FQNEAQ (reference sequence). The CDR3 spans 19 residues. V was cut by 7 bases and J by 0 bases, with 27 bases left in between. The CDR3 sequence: CASKLSPLRDRGMNTEAFF. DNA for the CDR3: TGTGCCAGCAAACTTTCCCCCCTAAGGGACCGAGGGATGAACACTGAAGCTTTCTTT.

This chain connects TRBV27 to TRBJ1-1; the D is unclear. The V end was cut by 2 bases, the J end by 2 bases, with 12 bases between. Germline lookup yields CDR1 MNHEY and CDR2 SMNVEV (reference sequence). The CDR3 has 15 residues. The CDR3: CASSLGQGRNTEAFF. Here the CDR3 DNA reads TGTGCCAGCAGTTTAGGCCAAGGACGAAACACTGAAGCTTTCTTT.

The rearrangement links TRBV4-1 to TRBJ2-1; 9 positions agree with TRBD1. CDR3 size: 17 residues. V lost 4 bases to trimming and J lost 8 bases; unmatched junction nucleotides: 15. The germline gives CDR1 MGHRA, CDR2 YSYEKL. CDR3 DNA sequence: TGCGCCAGCAGCCGAGATTTCCCGGGACAGGGTGTAGATGAGCAGTTCTTC. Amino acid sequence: CASSRDFPGQGVDEQFF.

The CDR3 nucleotides read TGTGCCAGCAGCTTAGGTTACAGAACCGGGGCCAACGTCCTGACTTTC. Amino acid sequence: CASSLGYRTGANVLTF. V usage is TRBV11-2 and J usage is TRBJ2-6; D remains unclear. This CDR3 contains 16 residues. V was cut by 1 base and J by 4 bases, with 11 bases left in between. Germline values: CDR1 SGHAT, CDR2 FQNNGV.

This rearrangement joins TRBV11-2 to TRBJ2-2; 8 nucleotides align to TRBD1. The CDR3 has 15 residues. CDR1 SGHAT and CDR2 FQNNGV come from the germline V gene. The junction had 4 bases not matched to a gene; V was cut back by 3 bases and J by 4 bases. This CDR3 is CASSFGQGFTGELFF. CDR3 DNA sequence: TGTGCCAGCAGCTTCGGACAGGGATTCACCGGGGAGCTGTTTTTT.

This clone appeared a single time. As DNA, the CDR3 is TGTGCCAGCTATCGGGTCGGGACTAAAGCTTTCTTT. Translation gives CASYRVGTKAFF. The genes are TRBV28 and TRBJ1-1; tentative D call: TRBD1 (5 bases). This CDR3 spans 12 amino acids. Looked up from germline, CDR1 is MDHEN and CDR2 is SYDVKM. Between the trimmed V and J ends, which lost 8 bases and 9 bases, there was a span of 16 bases.

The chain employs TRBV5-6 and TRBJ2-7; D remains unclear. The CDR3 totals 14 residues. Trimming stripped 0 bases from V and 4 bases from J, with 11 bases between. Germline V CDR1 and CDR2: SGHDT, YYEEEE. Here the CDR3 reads CASSLGRLDYEQYF. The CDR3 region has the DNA TGTGCCAGCAGCTTGGGTCGACTGGATTACGAGCAGTACTTC.

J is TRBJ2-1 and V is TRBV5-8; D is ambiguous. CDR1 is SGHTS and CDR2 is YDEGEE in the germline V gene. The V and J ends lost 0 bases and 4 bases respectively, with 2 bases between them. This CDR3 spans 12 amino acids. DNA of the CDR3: TGTGCCAGCAGCTTGGCGTACAATGAGCAGTTCTTC. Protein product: CASSLAYNEQFF.

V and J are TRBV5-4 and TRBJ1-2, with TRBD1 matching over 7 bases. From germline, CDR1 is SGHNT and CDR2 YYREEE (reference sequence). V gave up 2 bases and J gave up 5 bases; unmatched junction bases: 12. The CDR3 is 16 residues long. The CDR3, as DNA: TGTGCCAGCAGCTTAGGACAGGTGGGACCGGCTTATGGCTACACCTTC. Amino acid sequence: CASSLGQVGPAYGYTF.

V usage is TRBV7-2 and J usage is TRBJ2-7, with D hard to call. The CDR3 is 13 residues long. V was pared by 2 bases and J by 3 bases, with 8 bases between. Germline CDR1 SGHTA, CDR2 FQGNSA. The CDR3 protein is CASSLKALYEQYF. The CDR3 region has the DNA TGTGCCAGCAGCTTAAAGGCCCTCTACGAGCAGTACTTC.

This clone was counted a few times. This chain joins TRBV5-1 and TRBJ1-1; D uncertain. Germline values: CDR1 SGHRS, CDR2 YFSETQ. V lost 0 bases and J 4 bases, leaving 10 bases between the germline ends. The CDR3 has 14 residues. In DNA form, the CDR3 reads TGCGCCAGCAGCTTGGGGCAGGACCTCACTGAAGCTTTCTTT. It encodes CASSLGQDLTEAFF.

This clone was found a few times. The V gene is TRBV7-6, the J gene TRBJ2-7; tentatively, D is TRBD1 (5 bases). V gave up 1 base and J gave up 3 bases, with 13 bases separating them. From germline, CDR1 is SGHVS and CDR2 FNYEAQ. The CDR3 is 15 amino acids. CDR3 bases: TGTGCCAGCAGCTTAGAAGCTACAGGAGTCTACGAGCAGTACTTC. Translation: CASSLEATGVYEQYF.

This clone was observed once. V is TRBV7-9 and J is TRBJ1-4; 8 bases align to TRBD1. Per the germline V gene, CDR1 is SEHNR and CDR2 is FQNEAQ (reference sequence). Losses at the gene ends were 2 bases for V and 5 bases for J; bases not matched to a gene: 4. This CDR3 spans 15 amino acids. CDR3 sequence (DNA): TGTGCCAGCAGCTTACAGGGGGCGCAGAATGAAAAACTGTTTTTT. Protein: CASSLQGAQNEKLFF.

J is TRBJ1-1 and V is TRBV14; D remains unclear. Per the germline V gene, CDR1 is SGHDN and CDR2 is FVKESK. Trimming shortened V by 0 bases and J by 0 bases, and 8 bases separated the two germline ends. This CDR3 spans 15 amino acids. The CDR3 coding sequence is TGTGCCAGCAGCCAAGATTCTTGGATGAACACTGAAGCTTTCTTT. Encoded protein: CASSQDSWMNTEAFF.

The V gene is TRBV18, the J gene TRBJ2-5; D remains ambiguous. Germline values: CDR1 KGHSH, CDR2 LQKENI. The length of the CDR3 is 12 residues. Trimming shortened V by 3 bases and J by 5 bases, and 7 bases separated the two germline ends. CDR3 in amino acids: CASSPARETQYF. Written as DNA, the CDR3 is TGTGCCAGCTCACCGGCTCGGGAGACCCAGTACTTC.

Written as DNA, the CDR3 is TGTGCCACCGCTAGAGGGGGAGGTCTTGAGACCCAGTACTTC. It translates to CATARGGGLETQYF. This sequence joins TRBV27 and TRBJ2-5, with D perhaps given as TRBD1 or TRBD2 (6 bases each). Trimming shortened V by 10 bases and J by 5 bases, and 20 bases separated the two germline ends. This CDR3 is 14 amino acids long. Germline lookup yields CDR1 MNHEY and CDR2 SMNVEV (reference sequence).

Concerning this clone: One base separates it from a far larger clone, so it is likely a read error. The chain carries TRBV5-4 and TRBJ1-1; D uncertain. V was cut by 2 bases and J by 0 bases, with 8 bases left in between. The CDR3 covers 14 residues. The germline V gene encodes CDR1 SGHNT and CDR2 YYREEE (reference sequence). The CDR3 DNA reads TGTGCCAGCAGCTTAGAGGCTGTGAACACTGAAGCTTTCTTT. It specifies CASSLEAVNTEAFF.

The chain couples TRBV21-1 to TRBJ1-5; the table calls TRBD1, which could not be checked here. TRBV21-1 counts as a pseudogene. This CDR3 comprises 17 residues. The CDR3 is CASSLTLCRVNNQPQHF. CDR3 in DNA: TGTGCCAGCAGCTTAACGCTCTGCAGGGTGAACAATCAGCCCCAGCATTTT.

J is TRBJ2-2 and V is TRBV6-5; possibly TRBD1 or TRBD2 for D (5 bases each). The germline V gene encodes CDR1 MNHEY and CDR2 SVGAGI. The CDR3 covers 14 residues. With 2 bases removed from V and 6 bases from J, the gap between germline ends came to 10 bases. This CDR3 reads CASSYGGLSGELFF. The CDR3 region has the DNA TGTGCCAGCAGTTACGGGGGTCTGTCCGGGGAGCTGTTTTTT.

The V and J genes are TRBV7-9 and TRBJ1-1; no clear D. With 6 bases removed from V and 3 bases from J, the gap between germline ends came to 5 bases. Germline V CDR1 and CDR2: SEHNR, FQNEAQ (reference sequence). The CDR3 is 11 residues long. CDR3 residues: CASSRDTEAFF. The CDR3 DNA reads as TGTGCCAGCAGTAGGGACACTGAAGCTTTCTTT. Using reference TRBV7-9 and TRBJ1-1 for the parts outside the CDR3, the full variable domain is DTGVSQNPRHKITKRGQNVTFRCDPISEHNRLYWYRQTLGQGPEFLTYFQNEAQLEKSRLLSDRFSAERPKGSFSTLEIQRTEQGDSAMYLCASSRDTEAFFGQGTRLTVV.

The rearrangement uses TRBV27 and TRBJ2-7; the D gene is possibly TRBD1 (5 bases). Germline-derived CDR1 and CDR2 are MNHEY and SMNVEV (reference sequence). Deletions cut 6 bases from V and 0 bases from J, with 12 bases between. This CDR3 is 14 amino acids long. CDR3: CASSIGHNSYEQYF. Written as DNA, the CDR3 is TGTGCCAGCAGCATCGGACACAACTCCTACGAGCAGTACTTC.

The CDR3 DNA is TGTGCCAGCAGTGGGGGTACTTCAGGGAGCTCTAACTATGGCTACACCTTC. Its translation: CASSGGTSGSSNYGYTF. The rearrangement links TRBV6-1 to TRBJ1-2, with D maybe TRBD1 (5 bases). The CDR3 runs to 17 residues. Trimming removed 4 bases from V and 0 bases from J, with 18 bases in between. Germline lookup yields CDR1 MNHNS and CDR2 SASEGT.

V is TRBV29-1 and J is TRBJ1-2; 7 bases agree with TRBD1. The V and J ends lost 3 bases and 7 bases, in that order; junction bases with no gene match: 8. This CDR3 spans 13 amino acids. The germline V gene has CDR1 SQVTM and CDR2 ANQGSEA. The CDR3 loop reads CSVDDTGVGGYTF. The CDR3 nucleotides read TGCAGCGTTGACGATACAGGGGTGGGTGGCTACACCTTC.